The 11 T cell receptor beta chains below come from one sample, sequenced in a study of cytomegalovirus exposure and HLA in healthy donors. Sequenced by immunoSEQ multiplex PCR; TCRdb stores in-frame clones only, minus some. The repertoire includes about 78,000 clones, about 96% of them detected once, and 1.5% to 2% sits in the top ten. Sequencing used PBMCs. All receptors derive from a man aged 18-30 years in good health and CMV-seropositive.

The chain carries TRBV5-1 and TRBJ1-1, with TRBD1 matching over 9 bases. V gave up 2 bases and J gave up 1 base; unmatched junction bases: 6. CDR3 size: 16 residues. The germline V gene encodes CDR1 SGHRS and CDR2 YFSETQ. For the CDR3, the DNA is TGCGCCAGCAGCTTTCACCACAGGGGGCGGAACACTGAAGCTTTCTTT. This translates into CASSFHHRGRNTEAFF.

The gene calls are TRBV10-1 and TRBJ1-5, with 8 bases matching TRBD1. This CDR3 contains 16 residues. V was pared by 2 bases and J by 6 bases, with 9 bases of the junction left unmatched. Germline-derived CDR1 and CDR2 are WNHNN and SYGVQD (reference sequence). The CDR3 loop reads CASSEGQGPTPQPQHF. DNA for the CDR3: TGCGCCAGCAGTGAGGGACAGGGTCCGACCCCTCAGCCCCAGCATTTT.

The V and J genes are TRBV2 and TRBJ1-1; TRBD1 agrees at 10 bases. The CDR3 is made up of 15 amino acids. Trimming cost V 4 bases and J 5 bases; bases outside gene matches: 7. Germline CDR1 and CDR2: SNHLY and FYNNEI. The CDR3 loop reads CASSGRGDRGTEAFF. CDR3 in DNA: TGTGCCAGCAGTGGAAGAGGGGACAGGGGAACTGAAGCTTTCTTT. Drawing the rest from reference TRBV2 and TRBJ1-1, the complete variable domain is EPEVTQTPSHQVTQMGQEVILRCVPISNHLYFYWYRQILGQKVEFLVSFYNNEISEKSEIFDDQFSVERPDGSNFTLKIRSTKLEDSAMYFCASSGRGDRGTEAFFGQGTRLTVV.

The V call is TRBV11-2, the J call TRBJ2-3; no firm D call. There are 13 residues in the CDR3. Trimming removed 4 bases from V and 2 bases from J, with 7 bases in between. Germline assignment: CDR1 SGHAT and CDR2 FQNNGV. The CDR3 loop reads CASSSPHTDTQYF. Here the CDR3 DNA reads TGTGCCAGCAGCTCCCCCCACACAGATACGCAGTATTTT.

Only one count was recorded for this clone. The genes are TRBV6-1 and TRBJ2-6, with 8 bases aligning to TRBD1. V lost 7 bases, J lost 0 bases, and 2 bases stayed unmatched. CDR3 length: 15 amino acids. From germline, CDR1 is MNHNS and CDR2 SASEGT. Here the CDR3 DNA reads TGTGCCAGCAAGGGACAGGCCTCTGGGGCCAACGTCCTGACTTTC. Translating gives CASKGQASGANVLTF.

This chain joins TRBV6-5 and TRBJ2-7, with 7 bases matching TRBD1. The V segment lost 2 bases and the J segment 2 bases; nucleotides outside the gene matches: 6. Germline CDR1 is MNHEY and CDR2 is SVGAGI. The CDR3 length is 15 residues. CDR3 sequence: CASSYTGQVTYEQYF. CDR3 nucleotides: TGTGCCAGCAGTTACACCGGACAGGTCACCTACGAGCAGTACTTC.

This chain uses TRBV19 with TRBJ2-2, with D possibly matching TRBD2 (7 bases). CDR1 LNHDA and CDR2 SQIVND come from the germline V gene (reference sequence). The CDR3 length is 17 residues. Trimming left V 5 bases short and J 7 bases short, with 23 bases between. For the CDR3, the DNA is TGTGCCAGTAGTCCGGCTGGGGAGCGGGACAATGGCGGGGAGCTGTTTTTT. Protein: CASSPAGERDNGGELFF.

The rearrangement uses TRBV9 and TRBJ1-5, with D unclear. This CDR3 spans 14 amino acids. V lost 3 bases and J lost 2, with 9 bases in between. Germline values: CDR1 SGDLS, CDR2 YYNGEE. In nucleotides, the CDR3 is TGTGCCAGCAGCGGCGGGAGGGGCAATCAGCCCCAGCATTTT. Translating gives CASSGGRGNQPQHF.

This chain joins TRBV5-1 and TRBJ1-1, with 9 nucleotides matching TRBD1. Germline CDR1 and CDR2: SGHRS and YFSETQ. CDR3 length: 15 amino acids. Unmatched junction bases numbered 7, after V lost 4 bases and J lost 3 bases. The CDR3 sequence is CASSAGTGYDTEAFF. As DNA, the CDR3 is TGCGCCAGCAGCGCCGGGACAGGGTATGACACTGAAGCTTTCTTT. Supplemented by reference TRBV5-1 and TRBJ1-1, the full variable domain reads KAGVTQTPRYLIKTRGQQVTLSCSPISGHRSVSWYQQTPGQGLQFLFEYFSETQRNKGNFPGRFSGRQFSNSRSEMNVSTLELGDSALYLCASSAGTGYDTEAFFGQGTRLTVV.

This clone was seen once. This chain links TRBV5-4 with TRBJ1-2; TRBD1 aligns across 10 bases. The germline V gene encodes CDR1 SGHNT and CDR2 YYREEE (reference sequence). The CDR3 spans 15 residues. Trimming cost V 5 bases and J 1 base; bases outside gene matches: 5. The CDR3 DNA reads as TGTGCCAGCAGAACCCGGGACAGGGGTAACTATGGCTACACCTTC. Amino acids: CASRTRDRGNYGYTF.

This chain links TRBV7-9 with TRBJ2-3, with D possibly TRBD2 on 6 matching bases. Germline CDR1 is SEHNR and CDR2 is FQNEAQ (reference sequence). V was shortened by 6 bases and J by 0 bases, with 22 bases between the two germline ends. The CDR3 is made up of 18 amino acids. This CDR3 is CASRGLGGVRSSTDTQYF. CDR3 nucleotides: TGTGCCAGCAGGGGACTCGGCGGCGTTCGGTCGAGCACAGATACGCAGTATTTT.